Listed below are T cell receptor beta chains from one sample, sequenced in a study of blood T cell repertoires in COVID-19. Clones were read by immunoSEQ multiplex PCR, and TCRdb kept only the in-frame ones, dropping some. The top ten hold under 5% of the sample, which has 200,000 to 300,000 clones, less than 90% seen once. What was sequenced was peripheral blood. The receptors stem from a man between 60 and 75 years old with acute or convalescent COVID-19. Each CDR3 is given with its conserved first and last residue. Fields, in order: J gene, clone size, V gene, D gene, CDR3 protein, CDR3 DNA. D genes are given only for firm matches. Size is omitted from some rows. Given values are once, few, many or a class for expanded clones.

>TRBJ2-5|.|TRBV7-9|TRBD2
CASSLLAGGETQYF
TGTGCCAGCAGCCTACTAGCGGGAGGAGAGACCCAGTACTTC
>TRBJ2-7|.|TRBV4-1|.
CASSKVVSYEQYF
TGCGCCAGCAGCAAAGTAGTTTCCTACGAGCAGTACTTC
>TRBJ2-4|.|TRBV13|.
CASSSPGGGAKNIQYF
TGTGCCAGCAGCTCGCCCGGTGGAGGAGCCAAAAACATTCAGTACTTC
>TRBJ1-2|.|TRBV28|.
CASSLLGHMNYGYTF
TGTGCCAGCAGTTTGTTAGGACACATGAACTATGGCTACACCTTC
>TRBJ2-3|.|TRBV19|TRBD1
CASSPFDRGLADTQYF
TGTGCCAGTAGTCCCTTTGACAGGGGGCTAGCAGATACGCAGTATTTT
>TRBJ2-3|.|TRBV4-3|TRBD1
CASSLGQGFADTQYF
TGCGCCAGCAGCCTGGGACAGGGGTTCGCAGATACGCAGTATTTT
>TRBJ2-3|.|TRBV28|.
CASSRGGSGAVTDTQYF
TGTGCCAGCAGTAGGGGTGGTAGCGGAGCCGTCACAGATACGCAGTATTTT
>TRBJ1-4|.|TRBV19|.
CASRRSRREEKLFF
TGTGCCAGTAGGAGAAGCCGCCGCGAGGAAAAACTGTTTTTT
>TRBJ1-4|few|TRBV13|.
CASSPRVEKLFF
TGTGCCAGCAGCCCCCGGGTCGAAAAACTGTTTTTT
>TRBJ2-5|once|TRBV19|TRBD1
CASSTRDVGTGTQETQYF
TGTGCCAGTAGTACAAGAGATGTAGGGACAGGGACTCAAGAGACCCAGTACTTC
>TRBJ2-7|.|TRBV28|.
CASSFPPGYEQYF
TGTGCCAGCAGTTTCCCTCCGGGGTACGAGCAGTACTTC
>TRBJ1-2|few|TRBV2|.
CASSDGLLGYTF
TGTGCCAGCAGTGATGGTCTATTGGGCTACACCTTC
>TRBJ2-1|.|TRBV6-5|TRBD1
CASRKGTGGRNEQFF
TGTGCCAGCAGAAAAGGGACAGGGGGCCGAAATGAGCAGTTCTTC
>TRBJ2-7|.|TRBV5-1|TRBD1
CASSLVGQSKSYEQYF
TGCGCCAGCAGCTTGGTGGGACAGAGTAAATCCTACGAGCAGTACTTC
>TRBJ2-1|few|TRBV4-1|TRBD2
CASSQDELAGDNEQFF
TGCGCCAGCAGCCAAGATGAACTAGCGGGGGACAATGAGCAGTTCTTC
>TRBJ1-1|.|TRBV6-5|TRBD1
CASSPPDRPMVFF
TGTGCCAGCAGTCCGCCGGACAGGCCGATGGTTTTCTTT
>TRBJ2-7|.|TRBV28|TRBD1
CASSSSDRGSYEQYF
TGTGCCAGCAGCTCCTCGGACAGGGGTTCCTACGAGCAGTACTTC
>TRBJ2-2|.|TRBV25-1|TRBD2
CATSKYSSGMSGELFF
TGTGCCACTTCGAAATATTCTAGCGGGATGAGCGGGGAGCTGTTTTTT
>TRBJ1-1|.|TRBV20-1|.
CSAGPNTEAFF
TGCAGTGCTGGGCCGAACACTGAAGCTTTCTTT
>TRBJ2-7|.|TRBV28|TRBD1
CASSPPGQAIYEQYF
TGTGCCAGCAGTCCTCCGGGACAGGCTATCTACGAGCAGTACTTC
>TRBJ1-2|few|TRBV2|.
CASSAGHSNYGYTF
TGTGCCAGCAGTGCGGGACACTCTAACTATGGCTACACCTTC
>TRBJ1-1|.|TRBV6-5|.
CASSPPRGGSTEAFF
TGTGCCAGCAGTCCCCCCCGGGGAGGAAGCACTGAAGCTTTCTTT
>TRBJ2-5|.|TRBV3-1/TRBV3-2|TRBD2
CASSQLGGETQYF
TGTGCCAGCAGCCAATTGGGGGGGGAGACCCAGTACTTC
>TRBJ2-6|.|TRBV18|.
CASSPRGTAGANVLTF
TGTGCCAGCTCACCGCGCGGGACAGCTGGGGCCAACGTCCTGACTTTC
>TRBJ1-6|.|TRBV10-2|.
CASFPQGSSYNSPLHF
TGCGCCAGCTTCCCCCAAGGGAGCTCCTATAATTCACCCCTCCACTTT
>TRBJ1-6|.|TRBV7-2|.
CASSLTVYNSPLHF
TGTGCCAGCAGCTTAACAGTCTATAATTCACCCCTCCACTTT
>TRBJ2-2|.|TRBV10-2|.
CASSEGTFAGELFF
TGCGCCAGCAGTGAGGGGACATTCGCCGGGGAGCTGTTTTTT
>TRBJ2-7|.|TRBV25-1|.
CASSDPRGLSYEQYF
TGTGCCAGCAGTGACCCGCGGGGGCTCTCCTACGAGCAGTACTTC
>TRBJ1-1|.|TRBV10-3|TRBD1
CAIRQGVNTEAFF
TGTGCCATACGACAGGGCGTAAACACTGAAGCTTTCTTT
>TRBJ1-5|.|TRBV2|TRBD1
CASSLQGVNQPQHF
TGTGCCAGCAGCCTCCAGGGGGTTAATCAGCCCCAGCATTTT
>TRBJ2-1|few|TRBV6-5|.
CASSYRRESNEQFF
TGTGCCAGCAGTTACCGGAGGGAATCCAATGAGCAGTTCTTC
>TRBJ2-7|few|TRBV28|.
CASSSSVVEQYF
TGTGCCAGCAGCTCATCTGTAGTCGAGCAGTACTTC
>TRBJ1-1|.|TRBV9|TRBD1
CASSVAGRGYTEAFF
TGTGCCAGCAGCGTAGCTGGCAGGGGGTACACTGAAGCTTTCTTT
>TRBJ1-1|.|TRBV9|.
CASSVGPGKAFF
TGTGCCAGCAGCGTAGGGCCAGGAAAAGCTTTCTTT
>TRBJ1-2|few|TRBV29-1|.
CSAEALRGNGYTF
TGCAGCGCCGAGGCCCTTAGGGGGAATGGCTACACCTTC
>TRBJ1-3|.|TRBV9|.
CASSVGPGGTTGNTIYF
TGTGCCAGCAGCGTGGGACCGGGAGGTACGACTGGAAACACCATATATTTT
>TRBJ2-6|.|TRBV6-5|TRBD1
CASTRQGSGANVLTF
TGTGCCAGCACCAGACAGGGCTCTGGGGCCAACGTCCTGACTTTC
>TRBJ1-2|once|TRBV3-1/TRBV3-2|.
CASSQDFGGFSIYGYTF
TGTGCCAGCAGCCAAGATTTCGGCGGGTTCTCGATCTATGGCTACACCTTC
>TRBJ2-7|.|TRBV18|.
CASSSSDSQYEQYF
TGTGCCAGCTCATCCTCGGACAGCCAATACGAGCAGTACTTC
>TRBJ2-3|.|TRBV28|TRBD2
CASSSFGTSGSRADTQYF
TGTGCCAGCAGTTCATTCGGGACTAGCGGGAGTAGAGCCGATACGCAGTATTTT
>TRBJ2-1|.|TRBV14|.
CASSPSRGYNEQFF
TGTGCCAGCAGCCCGTCAAGGGGCTACAATGAGCAGTTCTTC
>TRBJ2-7|.|TRBV6-2/TRBV6-3|.
CASSAQGYEQYF
TGTGCCAGCAGTGCACAGGGCTACGAGCAGTACTTC